A selection of T cell receptor beta chains follows, all from one sample in a study of tumor-infiltrating lymphocytes in oesophageal squamous cell carcinoma. MiXCR, run by TCRdb on the PCR reads, gives a single entry per CDR3 protein. In the table there are 20,000 to 25,000 distinct CDR3 sequences, 36% of which are singletons. Sequenced material: esophageal tumor tissue. The source of these receptors is a male donor with esophageal squamous cell carcinoma. Both conserved end residues are part of each CDR3. Fields, in order: CDR3 protein, clone size, D gene, CDR3 length, V gene. D genes are given only for firm matches. Size tells how often a clone was seen (once, few, many) or the class of an expanded clone, and some rows leave it out.

CDR3aa: CASSKTLSGTGHQPQHF; abundance: many; d_gene: TRBD1; len: 17; v_gene: TRBV6-1
CDR3aa: CASSIGTGYNEQFF; abundance: many; d_gene: -; len: 14; v_gene: TRBV19
CDR3aa: CASSLNRGRMNTEAFF; abundance: many; d_gene: TRBD1; len: 16; v_gene: TRBV28
CDR3aa: CASSVLGQGIYEQYF; abundance: few; d_gene: TRBD1; len: 15; v_gene: TRBV19
CDR3aa: CASSYDRPRYNEQFF; abundance: many; d_gene: -; len: 15; v_gene: TRBV5-1
CDR3aa: CASSLRVAEQETQYF; abundance: -; d_gene: -; len: 15; v_gene: TRBV11-3
CDR3aa: CASSPWTSGSAGEQYF; abundance: many; d_gene: TRBD2; len: 16; v_gene: TRBV27
CDR3aa: CASSPNRVGAQEQYF; abundance: -; d_gene: -; len: 15; v_gene: TRBV18
CDR3aa: CASSLALREDLCF; abundance: medium-sized; d_gene: -; len: 13; v_gene: TRBV7-2
CDR3aa: CASRAGTSASYEQYF; abundance: -; d_gene: TRBD2; len: 15; v_gene: TRBV12-3/TRBV12-4
CDR3aa: CASKDRGETQYF; abundance: few; d_gene: TRBD1; len: 12; v_gene: TRBV7-6
CDR3aa: CASRLGGQGYQETQYF; abundance: -; d_gene: TRBD1; len: 16; v_gene: TRBV7-8
CDR3aa: CSARDPREYYEQFF; abundance: -; d_gene: -; len: 14; v_gene: TRBV20-1
CDR3aa: CASSLGRGTDTQYF; abundance: -; d_gene: TRBD1; len: 14; v_gene: TRBV7-2
CDR3aa: CASSEGGSGETQYF; abundance: -; d_gene: -; len: 14; v_gene: TRBV10-1
CDR3aa: CASSLAAGRYEQYF; abundance: -; d_gene: -; len: 14; v_gene: TRBV7-9
CDR3aa: CASGLAQEETQYF; abundance: medium-sized; d_gene: -; len: 13; v_gene: TRBV12-5
CDR3aa: CASARGDYGYTF; abundance: -; d_gene: -; len: 12; v_gene: TRBV7-4
CDR3aa: CASSRGTSGSVEQYF; abundance: many; d_gene: TRBD2; len: 15; v_gene: TRBV5-1
CDR3aa: CASSFLVSGQGYEQYF; abundance: medium-sized; d_gene: TRBD1; len: 16; v_gene: TRBV7-2
CDR3aa: CASSFSGGPYPEQYF; abundance: -; d_gene: TRBD2; len: 15; v_gene: TRBV28
CDR3aa: CASSYLQTNEKLFF; abundance: many; d_gene: -; len: 14; v_gene: TRBV6-6
CDR3aa: CASSEYRNTEAFF; abundance: medium-sized; d_gene: -; len: 13; v_gene: TRBV7-6
CDR3aa: CASSYGRWETQYF; abundance: many; d_gene: -; len: 13; v_gene: TRBV6-6
CDR3aa: CASSWNPDSNEQFF; abundance: -; d_gene: -; len: 14; v_gene: TRBV4-3
CDR3aa: CASSSLAPLYNEQFF; abundance: -; d_gene: -; len: 15; v_gene: TRBV12-3/TRBV12-4
CDR3aa: CASSYDYLEINEQFF; abundance: -; d_gene: -; len: 15; v_gene: TRBV6-1
CDR3aa: CASWSYRSPLHF; abundance: -; d_gene: -; len: 12; v_gene: TRBV6-6
CDR3aa: CASSYYYGTSGRLSYNEQFF; abundance: many; d_gene: TRBD2; len: 20; v_gene: TRBV6-2/TRBV6-3
CDR3aa: CASSLAGRTDNEQFF; abundance: medium-sized; d_gene: -; len: 15; v_gene: TRBV28
CDR3aa: CASSRDRRSYNEQFF; abundance: -; d_gene: -; len: 15; v_gene: TRBV7-2
CDR3aa: CASSTYRGSDEQYF; abundance: -; d_gene: TRBD1; len: 14; v_gene: TRBV7-2
CDR3aa: CASSLGLAAYTDTQYF; abundance: -; d_gene: TRBD2; len: 16; v_gene: TRBV5-1
CDR3aa: CASSLNTGAGETQYF; abundance: -; d_gene: -; len: 15; v_gene: TRBV7-2
CDR3aa: CASSPTGPYEQYF; abundance: medium-sized; d_gene: -; len: 13; v_gene: TRBV7-8
CDR3aa: CAISDTGTSSYEQYF; abundance: medium-sized; d_gene: -; len: 15; v_gene: TRBV10-3
CDR3aa: CASSSLRDRGTEQYF; abundance: -; d_gene: TRBD1; len: 15; v_gene: TRBV7-2
CDR3aa: CASSLGLAGSTDTQYF; abundance: many; d_gene: TRBD2; len: 16; v_gene: TRBV12-3/TRBV12-4
CDR3aa: CASTGGHTQYF; abundance: medium-sized; d_gene: -; len: 11; v_gene: TRBV10-1
CDR3aa: CASSLGGARSDTQYF; abundance: once; d_gene: -; len: 15; v_gene: TRBV7-2
CDR3aa: CASSRNRGHLLNEKLFF; abundance: many; d_gene: TRBD1; len: 17; v_gene: TRBV12-3/TRBV12-4
CDR3aa: CASSYPALLSRGEQYF; abundance: many; d_gene: -; len: 16; v_gene: TRBV6-2/TRBV6-3
CDR3aa: CASTPLGGGGTGELFF; abundance: -; d_gene: -; len: 16; v_gene: TRBV5-1
CDR3aa: CASSPDPSGRGQYF; abundance: -; d_gene: TRBD2; len: 14; v_gene: TRBV7-2
CDR3aa: CASSTTGRDSPLHF; abundance: few; d_gene: TRBD1; len: 14; v_gene: TRBV11-2
CDR3aa: CATSDLQRGPGQAPSGANVLTF; abundance: -; d_gene: TRBD1; len: 22; v_gene: TRBV24-1
CDR3aa: CASSEGGLAKTQYF; abundance: few; d_gene: TRBD2; len: 14; v_gene: TRBV7-3
CDR3aa: CASSLGGLVNNEQYF; abundance: -; d_gene: -; len: 15; v_gene: TRBV7-6
CDR3aa: CASSNLGQGYTF; abundance: once; d_gene: -; len: 12; v_gene: TRBV7-2
CDR3aa: CASSLSGTGYEQYF; abundance: -; d_gene: -; len: 14; v_gene: TRBV7-6
CDR3aa: CASQTNTGFSPLHF; abundance: few; d_gene: -; len: 14; v_gene: TRBV19
CDR3aa: CASSSLAGGNNEQFF; abundance: few; d_gene: TRBD2; len: 15; v_gene: TRBV11-1
CDR3aa: CASSPIYAGGRNEQFF; abundance: hyperexpanded; d_gene: -; len: 16; v_gene: TRBV7-6
CDR3aa: CASSLIGGQDFYNEQFF; abundance: -; d_gene: -; len: 17; v_gene: TRBV7-3
CDR3aa: CASSQGLAGADEQFF; abundance: few; d_gene: TRBD2; len: 15; v_gene: TRBV7-6